This TCR beta chain was obtained from a study of cytomegalovirus exposure and HLA in healthy donors. Study-wide points: What a later analysis reportedly showed was that an Asian-associated ancestry cluster had fewer N-insertions than the approximately 700-donor mean.

PCR employed 60 Vbeta and 13 Jbeta primers. Clones were read by immunoSEQ multiplex PCR, and TCRdb kept only the in-frame ones, dropping some. The sample shows 140,000 to 150,000 clones, about 80% of them seen only once. On this clone: Its antigen is unknown.

Material: PBMCs. The receptor's source is a man aged 35-49 years in good health and CMV-seronegative.

This CDR3 is CASSLVSSGGWQTQYF. The CDR3 bases are TGTGCCAGCAGCTTAGTTAGCTCAGGGGGCTGGCAGACCCAGTACTTC. J is TRBJ2-5 and V is TRBV11-2; TRBD1 aligns across 8 bases. CDR3 length: 16 amino acids. Looked up from germline, CDR1 is SGHAT and CDR2 is FQNNGV. The V and J ends lost 1 base and 6 bases, in that order; junction bases with no gene match: 10.